This TCR beta chain was recorded in a study of blood T cell repertoires in COVID-19. Study in general: Both acute and convalescent COVID-19 samples were obtained from the United States, Italy and Spain.

The CDR3 consists of 15 residues. V shed 3 bases, J shed 8 bases, and the junction held 7 bases outside the gene matches. The germline V gene encodes CDR1 MGHDK and CDR2 SYGVNS. The repertoire was sequenced with immunoSEQ multiplex PCR; TCRdb's copy has only in-frame clones and lacks some. The top ten clones hold almost 4% of a sample with around 320,000 clones, 90% to 95% of them seen once. Participants spanned ages roughly 18 to 90 years and resided in over 20 US areas. Clinical histories supplied by participants themselves formed the basis of cohort assignment. Sample: PBMCs or T cells enriched from blood (not recorded which). The clonotype was recovered from a woman aged 25 to 45 who had been exposed to COVID-19. The chain recombines TRBV25-1 with TRBJ2-3; 11 bases fit TRBD1. CDR3 nucleotide sequence: TGTGCCAGCAGTGACCCCGGACAGGGGGCGAGTACGCAGTATTTT. Its translation is CASSDPGQGASTQYF.